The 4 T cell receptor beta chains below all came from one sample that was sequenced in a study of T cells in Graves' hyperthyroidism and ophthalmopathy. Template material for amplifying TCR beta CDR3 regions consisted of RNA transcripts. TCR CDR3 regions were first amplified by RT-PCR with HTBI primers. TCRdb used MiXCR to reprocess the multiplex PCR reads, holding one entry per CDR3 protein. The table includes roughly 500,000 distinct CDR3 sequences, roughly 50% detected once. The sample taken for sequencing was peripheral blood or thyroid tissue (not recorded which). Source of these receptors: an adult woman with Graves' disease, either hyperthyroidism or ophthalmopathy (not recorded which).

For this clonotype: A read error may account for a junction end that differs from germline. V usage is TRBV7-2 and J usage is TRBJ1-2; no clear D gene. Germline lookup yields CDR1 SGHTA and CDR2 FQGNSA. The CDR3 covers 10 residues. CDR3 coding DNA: TGTGCCAGCAGCGCATACCGGGTACACTTC. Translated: CASSAYRVHF.

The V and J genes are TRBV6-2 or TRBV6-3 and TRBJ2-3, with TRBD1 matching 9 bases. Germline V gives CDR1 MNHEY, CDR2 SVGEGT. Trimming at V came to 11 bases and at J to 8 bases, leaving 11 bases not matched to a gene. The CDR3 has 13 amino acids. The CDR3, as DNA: TGTGCCTCACAGGGGGCGACGTCAGGTACGCAGTATTTT. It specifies CASQGATSGTQYF.

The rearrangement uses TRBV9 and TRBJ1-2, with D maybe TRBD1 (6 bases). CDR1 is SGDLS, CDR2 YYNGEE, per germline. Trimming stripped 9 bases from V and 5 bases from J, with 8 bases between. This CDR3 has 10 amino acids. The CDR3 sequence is CANQGYGYTF. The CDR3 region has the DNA TGTGCCAATCAGGGGTATGGCTACACCTTC. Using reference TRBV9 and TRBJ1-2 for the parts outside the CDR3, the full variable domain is DSGVTQTPKHLITATGQRVTLRCSPRSGDLSVYWYQQSLDQGLQFLIQYYNGEERAKGNILERFSAQQFPDLHSELNLSSLELGDSALYFCANQGYGYTFGSGTRLTVV.

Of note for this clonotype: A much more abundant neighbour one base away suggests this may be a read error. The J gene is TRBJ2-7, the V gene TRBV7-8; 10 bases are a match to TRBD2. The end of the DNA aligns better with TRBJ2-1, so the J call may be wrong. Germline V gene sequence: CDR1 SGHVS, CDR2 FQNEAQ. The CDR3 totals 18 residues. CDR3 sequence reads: CASSLDPSGSTISYEQFF. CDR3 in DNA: TGTGCCAGCAGCTTAGATCCTAGCGGGAGTACTATTTCCTACGAGCAGTTCTTC.